The rows below give T cell receptor beta chains drawn from one sample of a study of blood T cell repertoires in COVID-19. Assay used: immunoSEQ multiplex PCR; TCRdb lists only in-frame clones, some missing. The table has a few hundred thousand clones, almost 90% seen once. Sequenced: PBMCs or T cells enriched from blood (not recorded which). The receptors shown here come from a man aged 25 to 40 who had been exposed to COVID-19. Both conserved end residues are part of each CDR3. A D gene is named only where the DNA matches it firmly. Size values are once, few and many counts, or a class for expanded clones, and some rows have none.

V	J	D	size	DNA	CDR3
TRBV11-2	TRBJ1-6	NA	NA	TGTGCCAGCAGCCTTATACCGGAGCCCCTCCACTTT	CASSLIPEPLHF
TRBV27	TRBJ1-1	NA	NA	TGTGCCAGCAGTTCCGCGAAAACTAGGAGGGCTGAAGCTTTCTTT	CASSSAKTRRAEAFF
TRBV3-1/TRBV3-2	TRBJ2-2	TRBD2	NA	TGTGCCAGCAGCCAAGACGGACTAGCGGGGGCCGGGGAGCTGTTTTTT	CASSQDGLAGAGELFF
TRBV9	TRBJ2-1	TRBD2	NA	TGTGCCAGCAGCGCGACTAGCGGGGACTACAATGAGCAGTTCTTC	CASSATSGDYNEQFF
TRBV7-2	TRBJ1-1	TRBD1	NA	TGTGCCAGCAGCTCGGGGCAAACAGGGGTCACTGAAGCTTTCTTT	CASSSGQTGVTEAFF
TRBV25-1	TRBJ2-7	NA	NA	TGTGCCAGCAGTCCACAGGTTCAGTCCTACGAGCAGTACTTC	CASSPQVQSYEQYF
TRBV19	TRBJ2-2	TRBD2	NA	TGTGCCAGTAGTCGGAGCGGGGGACGGACCGGGGAGCTGTTTTTT	CASSRSGGRTGELFF
TRBV2	TRBJ2-5	TRBD2	once	TGTGCCAGCAGTCAGACTAGCGGAGGAGGTCCTGAGACCCAGTACTTC	CASSQTSGGGPETQYF
TRBV9	TRBJ2-2	TRBD1	once	TGTGCCAGCAGGAGCTCCAAGGGGCAGGGGGTATCCGGGGAGCTGTTTTTT	CASRSSKGQGVSGELFF
TRBV19	TRBJ1-5	NA	NA	TGTGCCAGTAGTATTAGCGATCAGCCCCAGCATTTT	CASSISDQPQHF
TRBV5-6	TRBJ2-1	TRBD2	NA	TGTGCCAGCAGCTTTGGACTAGAGGTCCTCCAGTTCTTC	CASSFGLEVLQFF
TRBV7-6	TRBJ1-1	TRBD1	NA	TGTGCCAGCACCCTCGGGACAGGGAACACTGAAGCTTTCTTT	CASTLGTGNTEAFF
TRBV14	TRBJ1-4	NA	NA	TGTGCCAGCAGCCACCCCGGGGGGGGTATAGAGGAAAAACTGTTTTTT	CASSHPGGGIEEKLFF
TRBV2	TRBJ1-2	TRBD1	NA	TGTGCCAGCATACGGACAGGGGGGAGCTATGGCTACACCTTC	CASIRTGGSYGYTF
TRBV5-5	TRBJ2-2	NA	NA	TGTGCCAGCAGCGGCCATCTGGGCTTAGGCGGGGAGCTGTTTTTT	CASSGHLGLGGELFF
TRBV7-8	TRBJ1-2	NA	NA	TGTGCCAGCAGCGAAGGACAGTTCAACTATGGCTACACCTTC	CASSEGQFNYGYTF
TRBV5-1	TRBJ2-3	NA	NA	TGCGCCAGCAGGCGACCTGACAGTATTTACACAGATACGCAGTATTTT	CASRRPDSIYTDTQYF
TRBV20-1	TRBJ2-1	TRBD2	NA	TGCAGTGCTAGTTCGGTAGCGGGGGGGCGCAGGAATGAGCAGTTCTTC	CSASSVAGGRRNEQFF
TRBV15	TRBJ2-2	TRBD1	once	TGTGCCACCAGCAGAGATTCTTGGTGGTTGGGACAGGGGGATCACGGGGAGCTGTTTTTT	CATSRDSWWLGQGDHGELFF
TRBV5-4	TRBJ2-7	NA	NA	TGTGCCAGCAGCTTGTGGGGCGGGGAATTCGGACCCTACGAGCAGTACTTC	CASSLWGGEFGPYEQYF
TRBV18	TRBJ2-7	TRBD1	NA	TGTGCCAGCTCTCTAGGACAGGGGCAATCCTACGAGCAGTACTTC	CASSLGQGQSYEQYF
TRBV19	TRBJ1-4	TRBD1	NA	TGTGCCAGTGCCCGGACAGGGGGGACGCTGGAACTGTTTTTT	CASARTGGTLELFF
TRBV3-1/TRBV3-2	TRBJ2-1	TRBD2	NA	TGTGCCAGCAGCCCACTAGCGGGGGGGGGTGAGCAGTTCTTC	CASSPLAGGGEQFF
TRBV11-2	TRBJ2-7	NA	NA	TGTGCCAGCGGTTTGGGGGCCCACGAGCAGTACTTC	CASGLGAHEQYF
TRBV19	TRBJ2-3	NA	NA	TGTGCCAGTAGTATAGCGGGAACCTCGGTCCAGGGGACAGATACGCAGTATTTT	CASSIAGTSVQGTDTQYF
TRBV24-1	TRBJ2-3	NA	NA	TGTGCCACCAGCGGGGGAGATACGCAGTATTTT	CATSGGDTQYF
TRBV5-1	TRBJ2-2	TRBD2	NA	TGCGCCAGCAGCCTTTCCGGGACTACCATGAACACCGGGGAGCTGTTTTTT	CASSLSGTTMNTGELFF
TRBV12-3/TRBV12-4	TRBJ1-1	NA	NA	TGTGCCAGCAGCAGGGGTGACACTGAAGCTTTCTTT	CASSRGDTEAFF
TRBV11-2	TRBJ1-2	TRBD1	NA	TGTGCCAGCAGCCACCTGAGGGGGCTCTACTATGGCTACACCTTC	CASSHLRGLYYGYTF
TRBV7-9	TRBJ2-7	NA	NA	TGTGCCAGCAGCTTAGGGGGAGGAGTCCGCGTACTGGGAGAGCAGTACTTC	CASSLGGGVRVLGEQYF
TRBV6-2/TRBV6-3	TRBJ1-1	NA	NA	TGTGCCAGCAGTTACGTGGGGGGCACTGAAGCTTTCTTT	CASSYVGGTEAFF
TRBV6-5	TRBJ2-7	NA	NA	TGTGCCAGGGCGACAGTGTCCTACGAGCAGTACTTC	CARATVSYEQYF
TRBV7-8	TRBJ2-7	NA	NA	TGTGCCAGCAGCGCGGGGACCGGGACTTCTAGAACCTACGAGCAGTACTTC	CASSAGTGTSRTYEQYF
TRBV7-9	TRBJ1-2	TRBD1	NA	TGTGCCAGCAGCCCCCCGGACAGGGCCTATGGCTACACCTTC	CASSPPDRAYGYTF
TRBV4-2	TRBJ2-2	TRBD2	NA	TGTGCCAGCAGCCAAGACTTCACAGCGGGGGACACCGGGGAGCTGTTTTTT	CASSQDFTAGDTGELFF
TRBV18	TRBJ1-4	TRBD1	NA	TGTGCCAGCTCACCCATGACAGGGACTAATGAAAAACTGTTTTTT	CASSPMTGTNEKLFF
TRBV5-4	TRBJ2-2	NA	NA	TGTGCCAGCAGCCCCGGGGGTACCGGGGAGCTGTTTTTT	CASSPGGTGELFF
TRBV7-9	TRBJ1-3	NA	few	TGTGCCAGCAGCCTAGGAAACACCATATATTTT	CASSLGNTIYF
TRBV5-4	TRBJ2-7	TRBD1	NA	TGTGCCAGCAGCTTTATGGGACAGGGGCACTACGAGCAGTACTTC	CASSFMGQGHYEQYF